The TCR beta chain described here comes from a study of OX40 agonist ivuxolimab in advanced cancers. Study summary: Across the patients, intravenous ivuxolimab was delivered every 2 weeks at 0.01 to 10 mg/kg. Study observations and caveats: Compared with CD4+, CD8+ T cells on average had more expanded clones.

Germline V gives CDR1 ENHRY, CDR2 SYGVKD. The CDR3 runs 17 residues. Trimming removed 4 bases from V and 1 base from J; junction bases left unmatched: 9. This clone was recorded only once. The antigen remains undetermined. TCRdb's table, derived via immunoSEQ multiplex PCR, lists solely in-frame clones and lacks some. The repertoire holds some 95,000 clones, with approximately 91% as singletons. The sequence was obtained from an adult with an advanced solid tumor such as melanoma, head and neck, liver or kidney cancer. The sample consisted of CD4+ or CD8+ T cells sorted from blood, taken in a trial of the OX40 agonist ivuxolimab. The chain links TRBV10-3 to TRBJ2-1; 8 positions agree with TRBD2. The CDR3 reads CAISAGSTGGSYNEQFF. The DNA for the CDR3 is TGTGCCATCAGTGCGGGGTCGACGGGAGGGTCCTACAATGAGCAGTTCTTC.